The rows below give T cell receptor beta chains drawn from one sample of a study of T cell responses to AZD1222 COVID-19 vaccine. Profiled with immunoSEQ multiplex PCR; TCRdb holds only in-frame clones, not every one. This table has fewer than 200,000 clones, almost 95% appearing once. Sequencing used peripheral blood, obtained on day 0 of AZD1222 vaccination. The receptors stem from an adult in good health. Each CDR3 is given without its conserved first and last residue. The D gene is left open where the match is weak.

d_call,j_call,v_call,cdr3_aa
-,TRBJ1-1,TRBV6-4,ASSRGWGRNTEAF
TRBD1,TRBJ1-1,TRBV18,ASSPGTVNTEAF
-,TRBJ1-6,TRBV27,ASSTGFYSPLH
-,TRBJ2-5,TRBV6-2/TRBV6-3,ASSYSREEETQY
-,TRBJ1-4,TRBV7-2,ASSSPNEKLF
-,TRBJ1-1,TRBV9,ASSPRPLNTEAF
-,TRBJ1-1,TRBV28,ASSTMGGGNTEAF
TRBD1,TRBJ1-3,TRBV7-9,ASSLGQGNTIY
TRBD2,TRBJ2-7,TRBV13,ASSLALAGDEQY
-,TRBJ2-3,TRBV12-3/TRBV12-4,ASRTTSDTQY
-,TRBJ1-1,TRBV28,ASSLRWAGTEAF
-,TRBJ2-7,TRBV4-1,ASSQGIQRSYEQY
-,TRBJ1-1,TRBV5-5,ASSGGHSRAEAF
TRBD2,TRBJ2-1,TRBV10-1,ASSESQLWGTSGNNEQF
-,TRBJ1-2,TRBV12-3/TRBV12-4,ASSLVQLSGYT
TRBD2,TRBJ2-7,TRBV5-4,ASSLDGRPYEQY
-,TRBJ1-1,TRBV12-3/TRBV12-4,ASRGPDTEAF
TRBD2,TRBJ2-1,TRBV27,ASSLRGGNEQF
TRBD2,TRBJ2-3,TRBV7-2,ASSLARTSGGGY
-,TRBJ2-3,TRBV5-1,ASSLSTGDTQY
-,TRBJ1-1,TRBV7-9,ASSLAGGLRDTEAF
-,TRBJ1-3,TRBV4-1,ASSQVGKESGNTIY
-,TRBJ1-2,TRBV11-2,ASSLVGGLWDGYT
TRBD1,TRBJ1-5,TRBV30,AWSPGQSNQPQH
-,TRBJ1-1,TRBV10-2,ASSEQKGTEAF
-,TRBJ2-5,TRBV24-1,ATSDEIQETQY
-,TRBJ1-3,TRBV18,ASSPTTSSGNTIY
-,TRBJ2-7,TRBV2,ASSYQGSYEQY
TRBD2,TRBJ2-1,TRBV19,ASSIQAGGSYNEQF
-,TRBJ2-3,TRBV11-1,ASSSRGDTQY
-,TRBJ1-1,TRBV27,ASSFGGPSTEAF